These T cell receptor beta chains were read from a single sample in a study of blood T cell repertoires in COVID-19. The data were produced by immunoSEQ multiplex PCR, yet TCRdb's version contains in-frame clones alone and is incomplete. The sample lists approximately 210,000 clones; roughly 80% were seen once. The specimen sequenced was peripheral blood. Every receptor here comes from a woman aged 65 to 85 with active or convalescent COVID-19. The CDR3 runs from the conserved cysteine through the conserved F or W. Each record gives: V gene, J gene, clone size, D gene, CDR3 DNA, CDR3 protein. A D gene is named only where the DNA matches it firmly. Clone size is given for some rows only: seen once, a few or many times, or a class if the clone is expanded.

V: TRBV9; J: TRBJ2-3; size: .; D: TRBD2; DNA: TGTGCCAGCAGCGGGGGCTTAGCGGGGGGCGGTACGCAGTATTTT; CDR3: CASSGGLAGGGTQYF
V: TRBV30; J: TRBJ2-3; size: .; D: .; DNA: TGTGCCTGGAGTGGGGGGCTGAATACGCAGTATTTT; CDR3: CAWSGGLNTQYF
V: TRBV10-3; J: TRBJ2-3; size: .; D: .; DNA: TGTGCCACAACTGCAGGGCCGGGCACAGATACGCAGTATTTT; CDR3: CATTAGPGTDTQYF
V: TRBV7-9; J: TRBJ1-2; size: .; D: TRBD1; DNA: TGTGCCAGCAGCTTGGAACAGGGGTATGGCTACACCTTC; CDR3: CASSLEQGYGYTF
V: TRBV5-1; J: TRBJ1-1; size: .; D: .; DNA: TGCGCCAGCAGCATCCTAAGGGGGAACACTGAAGCTTTCTTT; CDR3: CASSILRGNTEAFF
V: TRBV5-4; J: TRBJ1-4; size: .; D: TRBD1; DNA: TGTGCCAGCAGACAGGGGAATAATGAAAAACTGTTTTTT; CDR3: CASRQGNNEKLFF
V: TRBV27; J: TRBJ1-2; size: .; D: .; DNA: TGTGCCAGCAGTTTAAACTCAGGGTATGGCTACACCTTC; CDR3: CASSLNSGYGYTF
V: TRBV7-3; J: TRBJ2-2; size: .; D: .; DNA: TGTGCCAGCAGCTTGAACGTGGTTGGAGTCGGGGGGGAGCTGTTTTTT; CDR3: CASSLNVVGVGGELFF
V: TRBV6-2/TRBV6-3; J: TRBJ1-1; size: .; D: .; DNA: TGTGCCAGCAGTTACTCTGGGGGACGGCGGGGAGCTTTCTTT; CDR3: CASSYSGGRRGAFF
V: TRBV27; J: TRBJ2-5; size: few; D: TRBD2; DNA: TGTGCCAGCACCCATAGCGGGGCAAACCAAGAGACCCAGTACTTC; CDR3: CASTHSGANQETQYF
V: TRBV5-4; J: TRBJ2-2; size: .; D: .; DNA: TGTGCCAGCACCCGGGGGAGGGGGACGGCGATTGGGGAGCTGTTTTTT; CDR3: CASTRGRGTAIGELFF
V: TRBV7-2; J: TRBJ1-5; size: .; D: TRBD1; DNA: TGTGCCAGCAGCGGAGACAGGGCAAATCAGCCCCAGCATTTT; CDR3: CASSGDRANQPQHF
V: TRBV5-4; J: TRBJ2-3; size: .; D: TRBD2; DNA: TGTGCCAGCAGCTTTAGCGGGGGGGAAGATACGCAGTATTTT; CDR3: CASSFSGGEDTQYF
V: TRBV19; J: TRBJ1-1; size: .; D: .; DNA: TGTGCCAGTAGGGATAACCGAGCAGGGAGGGACACTGAAGCTTTCTTT; CDR3: CASRDNRAGRDTEAFF
V: TRBV7-8; J: TRBJ1-5; size: once; D: TRBD1; DNA: TGTGCCAGCAGCCCCCAAGACAGGGCGATCAATCAGCCCCAGCATTTT; CDR3: CASSPQDRAINQPQHF
V: TRBV6-4; J: TRBJ1-5; size: .; D: TRBD1; DNA: TGTGCCAGCATCGGGAGGGGGACAGGGAAAGGTCCCAAACAGCCCCAGCATTTT; CDR3: CASIGRGTGKGPKQPQHF
V: TRBV2; J: TRBJ1-5; size: .; D: .; DNA: TGTGCCAGCAGTGGAACAGGTGGCAATCAGCCCCAGCATTTT; CDR3: CASSGTGGNQPQHF
V: TRBV29-1; J: TRBJ1-4; size: .; D: .; DNA: TGCAGCGTGGCGGGGACCCCAACTAATGAAAAACTGTTTTTT; CDR3: CSVAGTPTNEKLFF
V: TRBV2; J: TRBJ1-3; size: .; D: .; DNA: .; CDR3: CASSSGSGNTIYF
V: TRBV9; J: TRBJ2-7; size: .; D: .; DNA: TGTGCCAGCAGCGTAGGGGCTAGCCCCCCATACGAGCAGTACTTC; CDR3: CASSVGASPPYEQYF
V: TRBV5-1; J: TRBJ2-3; size: .; D: TRBD2; DNA: TGCGCCAGCAGCGGTACTAGCGGGGGGGCCGGCACAGATACGCAGTATTTT; CDR3: CASSGTSGGAGTDTQYF
V: TRBV7-9; J: TRBJ1-1; size: once; D: TRBD1; DNA: TGTGCCAGCAGCTTAATGGGACAGGGGGCGGTGTCGGCTTTCTTT; CDR3: CASSLMGQGAVSAFF
V: TRBV28; J: TRBJ2-2; size: once; D: .; DNA: TGTGCCAGCACTATCATTAACACCGGGGAGCTGTTTTTT; CDR3: CASTIINTGELFF
V: TRBV7-9; J: TRBJ2-3; size: once; D: TRBD2; DNA: TGTGCCAGCAGCTCCGGGACTAGCGGGATCTATACGCAGTATTTT; CDR3: CASSSGTSGIYTQYF
V: TRBV7-2; J: TRBJ2-7; size: once; D: TRBD2; DNA: TGTGCCAGCAGCCTCTCCCCGGGACTAGCGGGGCCACGCTACGAGCAGTACTTC; CDR3: CASSLSPGLAGPRYEQYF
V: TRBV5-6; J: TRBJ1-1; size: .; D: .; DNA: TGTGCCAGCAGCTCGCGGGCCCCAGGCGCTGAAGCTTTCTTT; CDR3: CASSSRAPGAEAFF
V: TRBV7-9; J: TRBJ2-3; size: once; D: TRBD2; DNA: TGTGCCAGCAGCCCCGGACTAGCGGGGTTGGATACGCAGTATTTT; CDR3: CASSPGLAGLDTQYF
V: TRBV7-9; J: TRBJ2-2; size: .; D: TRBD1; DNA: TGTGCCAGCAGCCAGGTTCCGGGACAGGGTTCGAACACCGGGGAGCTGTTTTTT; CDR3: CASSQVPGQGSNTGELFF
V: TRBV19; J: TRBJ1-1; size: once; D: .; DNA: TGTGCCAGTAGTTGGTCCGGGGCAGGGGACGCTTTCTTT; CDR3: CASSWSGAGDAFF
V: TRBV5-1; J: TRBJ1-1; size: .; D: .; DNA: TGCGCCAGCAGCTTGGACAGACAGAACACTGAAGCTTTCTTT; CDR3: CASSLDRQNTEAFF
V: TRBV11-3; J: TRBJ2-2; size: .; D: .; DNA: TGTGCCAGCACATTGGGGCGGAGCTCCGGGGAGCTGTTTTTT; CDR3: CASTLGRSSGELFF
V: TRBV5-4; J: TRBJ2-3; size: .; D: TRBD2; DNA: TGTGCCAGCAGCTCGGGACTAGCGGGCGGAGATACGCAGTATTTT; CDR3: CASSSGLAGGDTQYF
V: TRBV28; J: TRBJ2-7; size: .; D: .; DNA: TGTGCCAGCAGTCATCTAAAGCCCCCGATCGGGGGCTACGAGCAGTACTTC; CDR3: CASSHLKPPIGGYEQYF
V: TRBV5-5; J: TRBJ1-6; size: .; D: TRBD1; DNA: TGTGCCAGCAGCTGGGACAGCAATAATTCACCCCTCCACTTT; CDR3: CASSWDSNNSPLHF
V: TRBV6-2/TRBV6-3; J: TRBJ2-1; size: .; D: TRBD2; DNA: TGTGCCAGCAGTTACTCTTGGACTAGCGGGAGTACCCAGTTCTTC; CDR3: CASSYSWTSGSTQFF
V: TRBV4-3; J: TRBJ1-6; size: .; D: TRBD1; DNA: TGCGCCAGCAGCCAAGCAGGGGGCTTACAACCCCTCCACTTT; CDR3: CASSQAGGLQPLHF
V: TRBV10-3; J: TRBJ1-3; size: .; D: .; DNA: TGTGCCATCACTCAAACGGGGATAGGGGGAAACACCATATATTTT; CDR3: CAITQTGIGGNTIYF
V: TRBV11-2; J: TRBJ2-7; size: .; D: .; DNA: TGTGCCAGCAGCTTAACTCACAGCTCCTACGAGCAGTACTTC; CDR3: CASSLTHSSYEQYF
V: TRBV19; J: TRBJ2-2; size: .; D: TRBD1; DNA: TGTGCCAGTAGTATCGGGACAGGGAACACCGGGGAGCTGTTTTTT; CDR3: CASSIGTGNTGELFF
V: TRBV18; J: TRBJ2-3; size: .; D: .; DNA: TGTGCCAGCTCAAAAGTTACTAGCACAGATACGCAGTATTTT; CDR3: CASSKVTSTDTQYF
V: TRBV29-1; J: TRBJ2-7; size: .; D: TRBD1; DNA: TGCAGCGTTGAGGGGACAGGTGGACACGAGCAGTACTTC; CDR3: CSVEGTGGHEQYF
V: TRBV19; J: TRBJ1-1; size: few; D: .; DNA: TGTGCCAGTAGTATAGAGTTGTGGACTAACACTGAAGCTTTCTTT; CDR3: CASSIELWTNTEAFF
V: TRBV9; J: TRBJ2-2; size: .; D: TRBD1; DNA: TGTGCCAGCAGCGTAGGATGGACAGGGGAGGCCGGGGAGCTGTTTTTT; CDR3: CASSVGWTGEAGELFF
V: TRBV11-2; J: TRBJ1-3; size: few; D: .; DNA: TGTGCCAGCAGCCCGAGCTTAGGGGCCCGCTCTGGAAACACCATATATTTT; CDR3: CASSPSLGARSGNTIYF
V: TRBV7-9; J: TRBJ2-2; size: .; D: .; DNA: TGTGCCAGCAGGTTCGGGGAAAACACCGGGGAGCTGTTTTTT; CDR3: CASRFGENTGELFF
V: TRBV19; J: TRBJ2-2; size: .; D: .; DNA: TGTGCCAGTAGTCCCGACTTCTTGGGGAACACCGGGGAGCTGTTTTTT; CDR3: CASSPDFLGNTGELFF